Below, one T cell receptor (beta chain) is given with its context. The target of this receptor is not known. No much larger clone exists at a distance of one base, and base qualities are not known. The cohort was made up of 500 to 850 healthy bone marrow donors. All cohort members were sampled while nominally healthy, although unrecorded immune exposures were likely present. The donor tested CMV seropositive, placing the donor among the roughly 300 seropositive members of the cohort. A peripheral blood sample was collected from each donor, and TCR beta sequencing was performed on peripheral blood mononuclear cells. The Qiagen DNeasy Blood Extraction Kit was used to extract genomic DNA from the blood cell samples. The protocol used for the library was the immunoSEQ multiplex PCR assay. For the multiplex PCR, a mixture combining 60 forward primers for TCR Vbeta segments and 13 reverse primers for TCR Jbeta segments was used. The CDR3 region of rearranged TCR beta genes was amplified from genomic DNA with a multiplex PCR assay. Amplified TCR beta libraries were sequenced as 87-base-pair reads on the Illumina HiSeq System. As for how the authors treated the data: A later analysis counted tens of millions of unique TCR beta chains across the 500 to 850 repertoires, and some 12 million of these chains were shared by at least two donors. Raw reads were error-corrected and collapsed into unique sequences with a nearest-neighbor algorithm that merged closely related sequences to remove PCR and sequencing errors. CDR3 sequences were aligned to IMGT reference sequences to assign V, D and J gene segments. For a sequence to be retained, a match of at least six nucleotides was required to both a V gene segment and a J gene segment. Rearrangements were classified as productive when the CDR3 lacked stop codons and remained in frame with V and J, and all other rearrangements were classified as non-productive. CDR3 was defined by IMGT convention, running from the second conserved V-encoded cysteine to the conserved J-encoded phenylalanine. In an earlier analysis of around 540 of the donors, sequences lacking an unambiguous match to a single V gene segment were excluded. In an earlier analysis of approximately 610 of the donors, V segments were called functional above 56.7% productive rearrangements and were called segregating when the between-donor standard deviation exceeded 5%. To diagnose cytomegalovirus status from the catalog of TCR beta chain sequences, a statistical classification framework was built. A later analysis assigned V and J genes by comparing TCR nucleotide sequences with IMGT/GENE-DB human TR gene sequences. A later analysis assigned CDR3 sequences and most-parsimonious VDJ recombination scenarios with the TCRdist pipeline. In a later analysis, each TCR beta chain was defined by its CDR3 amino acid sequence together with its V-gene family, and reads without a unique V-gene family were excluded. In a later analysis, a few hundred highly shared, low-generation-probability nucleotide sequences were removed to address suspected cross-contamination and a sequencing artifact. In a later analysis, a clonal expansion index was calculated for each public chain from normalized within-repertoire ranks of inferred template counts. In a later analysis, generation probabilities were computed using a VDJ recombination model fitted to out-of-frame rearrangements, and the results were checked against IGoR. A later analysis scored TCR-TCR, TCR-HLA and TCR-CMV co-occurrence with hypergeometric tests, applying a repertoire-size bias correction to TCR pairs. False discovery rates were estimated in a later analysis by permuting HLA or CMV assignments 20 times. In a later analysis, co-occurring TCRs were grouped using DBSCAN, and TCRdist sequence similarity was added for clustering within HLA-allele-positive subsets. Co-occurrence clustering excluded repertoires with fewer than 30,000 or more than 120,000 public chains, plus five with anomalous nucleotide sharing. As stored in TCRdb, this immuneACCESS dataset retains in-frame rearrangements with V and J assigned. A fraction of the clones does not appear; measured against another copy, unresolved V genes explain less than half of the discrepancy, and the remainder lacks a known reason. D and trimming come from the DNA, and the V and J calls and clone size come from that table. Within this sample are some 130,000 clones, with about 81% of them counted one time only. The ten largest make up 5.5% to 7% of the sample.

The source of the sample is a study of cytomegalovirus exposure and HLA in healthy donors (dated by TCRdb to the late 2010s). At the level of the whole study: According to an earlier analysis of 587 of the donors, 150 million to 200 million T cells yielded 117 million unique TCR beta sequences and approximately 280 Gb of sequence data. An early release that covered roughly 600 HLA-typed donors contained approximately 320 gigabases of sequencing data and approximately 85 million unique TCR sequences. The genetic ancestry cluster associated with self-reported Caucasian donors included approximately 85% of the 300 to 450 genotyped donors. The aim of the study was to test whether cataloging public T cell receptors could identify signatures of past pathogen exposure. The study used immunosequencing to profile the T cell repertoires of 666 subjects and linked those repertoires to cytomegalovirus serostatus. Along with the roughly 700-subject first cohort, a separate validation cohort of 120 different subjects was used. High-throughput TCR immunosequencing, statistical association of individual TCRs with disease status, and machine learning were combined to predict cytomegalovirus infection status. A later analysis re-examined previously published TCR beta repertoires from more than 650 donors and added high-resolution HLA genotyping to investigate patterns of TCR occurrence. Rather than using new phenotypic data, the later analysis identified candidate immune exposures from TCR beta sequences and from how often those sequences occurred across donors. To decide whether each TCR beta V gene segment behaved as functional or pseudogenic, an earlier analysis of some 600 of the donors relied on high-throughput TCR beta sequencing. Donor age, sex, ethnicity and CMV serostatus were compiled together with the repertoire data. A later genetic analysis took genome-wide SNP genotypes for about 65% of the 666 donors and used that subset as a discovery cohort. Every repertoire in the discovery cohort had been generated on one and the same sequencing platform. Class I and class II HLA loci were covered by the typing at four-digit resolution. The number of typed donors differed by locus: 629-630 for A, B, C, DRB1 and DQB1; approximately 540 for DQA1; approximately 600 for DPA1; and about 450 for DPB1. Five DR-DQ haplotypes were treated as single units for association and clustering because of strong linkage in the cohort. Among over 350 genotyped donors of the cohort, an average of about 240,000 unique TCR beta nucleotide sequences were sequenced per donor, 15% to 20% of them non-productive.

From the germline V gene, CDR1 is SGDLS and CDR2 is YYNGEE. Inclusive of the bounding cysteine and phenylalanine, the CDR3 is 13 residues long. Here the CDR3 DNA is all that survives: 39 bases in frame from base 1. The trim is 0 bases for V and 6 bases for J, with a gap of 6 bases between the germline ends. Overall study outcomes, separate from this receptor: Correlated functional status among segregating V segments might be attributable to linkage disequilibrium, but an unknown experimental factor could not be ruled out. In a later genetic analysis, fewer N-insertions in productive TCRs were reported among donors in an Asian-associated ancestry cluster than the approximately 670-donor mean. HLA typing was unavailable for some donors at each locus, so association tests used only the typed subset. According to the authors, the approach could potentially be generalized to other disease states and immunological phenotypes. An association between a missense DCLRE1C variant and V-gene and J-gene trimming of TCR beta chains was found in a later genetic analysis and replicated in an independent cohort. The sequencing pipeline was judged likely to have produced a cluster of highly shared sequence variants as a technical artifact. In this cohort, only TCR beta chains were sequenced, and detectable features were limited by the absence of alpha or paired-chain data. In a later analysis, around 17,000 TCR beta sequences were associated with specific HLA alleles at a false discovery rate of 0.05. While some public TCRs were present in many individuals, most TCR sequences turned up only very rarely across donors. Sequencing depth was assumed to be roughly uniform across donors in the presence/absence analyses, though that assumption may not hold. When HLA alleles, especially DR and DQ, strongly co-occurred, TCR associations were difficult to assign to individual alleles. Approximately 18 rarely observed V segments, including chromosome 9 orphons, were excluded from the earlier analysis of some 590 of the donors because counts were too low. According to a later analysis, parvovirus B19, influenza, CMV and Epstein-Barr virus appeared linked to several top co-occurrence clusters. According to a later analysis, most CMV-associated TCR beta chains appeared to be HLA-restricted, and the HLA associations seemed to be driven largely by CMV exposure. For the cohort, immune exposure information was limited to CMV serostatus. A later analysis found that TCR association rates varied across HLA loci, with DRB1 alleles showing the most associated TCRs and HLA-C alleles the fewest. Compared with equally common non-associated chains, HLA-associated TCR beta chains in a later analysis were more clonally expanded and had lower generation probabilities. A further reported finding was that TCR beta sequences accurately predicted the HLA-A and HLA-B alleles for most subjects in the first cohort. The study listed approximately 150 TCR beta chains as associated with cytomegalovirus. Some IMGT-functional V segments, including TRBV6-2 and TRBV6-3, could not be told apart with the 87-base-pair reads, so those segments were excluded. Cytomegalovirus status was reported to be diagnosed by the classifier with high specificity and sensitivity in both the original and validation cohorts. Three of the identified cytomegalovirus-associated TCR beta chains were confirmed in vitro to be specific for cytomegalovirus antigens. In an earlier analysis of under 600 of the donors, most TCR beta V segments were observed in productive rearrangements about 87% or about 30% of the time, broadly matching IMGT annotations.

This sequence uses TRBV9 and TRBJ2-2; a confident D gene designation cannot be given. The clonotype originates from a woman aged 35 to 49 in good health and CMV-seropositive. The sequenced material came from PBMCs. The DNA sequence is TGTGCCAGCAGCGTAGGCGTTTCCGGGGAGCTGTTTTTT. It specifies CASSVGVSGELFF.